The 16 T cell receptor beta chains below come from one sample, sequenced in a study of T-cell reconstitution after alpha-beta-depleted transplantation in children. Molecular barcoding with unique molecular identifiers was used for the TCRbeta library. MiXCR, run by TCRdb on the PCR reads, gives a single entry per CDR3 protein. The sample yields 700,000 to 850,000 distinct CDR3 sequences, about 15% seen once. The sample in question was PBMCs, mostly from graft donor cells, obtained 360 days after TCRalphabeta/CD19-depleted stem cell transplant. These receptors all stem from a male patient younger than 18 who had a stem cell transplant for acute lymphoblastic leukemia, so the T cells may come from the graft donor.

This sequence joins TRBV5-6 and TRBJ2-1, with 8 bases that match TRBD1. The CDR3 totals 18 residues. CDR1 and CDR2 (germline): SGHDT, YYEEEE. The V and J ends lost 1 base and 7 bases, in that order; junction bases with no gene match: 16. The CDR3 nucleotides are TGTGCCAGCAGCTTGTGGGCAGGGGGCTTTAAAGGAGGGAATGAGCAGTTCTTC. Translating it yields CASSLWAGGFKGGNEQFF.

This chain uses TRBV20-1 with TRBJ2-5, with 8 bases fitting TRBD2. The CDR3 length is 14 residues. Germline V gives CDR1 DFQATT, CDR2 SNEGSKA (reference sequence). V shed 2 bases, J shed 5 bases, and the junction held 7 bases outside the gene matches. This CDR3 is CSARTTGLGETQYF. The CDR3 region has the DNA TGCAGTGCTAGAACGACGGGACTAGGGGAGACCCAGTACTTC.

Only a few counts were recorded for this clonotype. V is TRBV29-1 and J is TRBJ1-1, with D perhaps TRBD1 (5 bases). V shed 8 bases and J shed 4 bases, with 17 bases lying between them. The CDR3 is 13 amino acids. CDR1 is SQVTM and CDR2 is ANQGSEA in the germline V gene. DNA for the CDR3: TGCAGCTACGAAGGGGAATCTAGCACTGAAGCTTTCTTT. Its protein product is CSYEGESSTEAFF.

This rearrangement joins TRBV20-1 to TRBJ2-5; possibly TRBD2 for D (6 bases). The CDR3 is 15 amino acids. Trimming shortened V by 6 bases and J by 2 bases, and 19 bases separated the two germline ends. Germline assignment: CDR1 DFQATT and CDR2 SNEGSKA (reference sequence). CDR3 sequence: CSAADPGLGQETQYF. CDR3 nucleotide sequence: TGCAGTGCGGCTGACCCGGGACTCGGGCAAGAGACCCAGTACTTC.

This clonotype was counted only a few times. The CDR3 coding sequence is TGCGCCAGCAGCTTGGCTCAGGGGTCTTGGTACAATGAGCAGTTCTTC. This gives the protein CASSLAQGSWYNEQFF. The V call is TRBV5-1, the J call TRBJ2-1, with D maybe TRBD1 (6 bases). CDR1 is SGHRS and CDR2 is YFSETQ in the germline V gene. There are 16 residues in the CDR3. With 0 bases removed from V and 4 bases from J, the gap between germline ends came to 14 bases.

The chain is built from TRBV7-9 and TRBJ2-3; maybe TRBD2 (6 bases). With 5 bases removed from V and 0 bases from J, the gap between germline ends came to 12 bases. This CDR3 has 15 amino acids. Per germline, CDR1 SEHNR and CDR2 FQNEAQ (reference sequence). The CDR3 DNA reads TGTGCCAGCAGCGGAGGGACGACTAGCACAGATACGCAGTATTTT. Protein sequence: CASSGGTTSTDTQYF. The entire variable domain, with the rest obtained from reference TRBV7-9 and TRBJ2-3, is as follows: DTGVSQNPRHKITKRGQNVTFRCDPISEHNRLYWYRQTLGQGPEFLTYFQNEAQLEKSRLLSDRFSAERPKGSFSTLEIQRTEQGDSAMYLCASSGGTTSTDTQYFGPGTRLTVL.

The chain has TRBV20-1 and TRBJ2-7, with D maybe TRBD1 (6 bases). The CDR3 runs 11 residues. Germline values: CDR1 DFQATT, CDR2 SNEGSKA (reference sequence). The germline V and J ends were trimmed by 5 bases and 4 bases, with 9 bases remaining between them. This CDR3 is CSADRNYEQYF. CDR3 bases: TGCAGTGCTGACAGGAATTACGAGCAGTACTTC.

CDR3 nucleotides: TGCAGCGGGTCGGATAAGTACGAGCAGTACTTC. Protein product: CSGSDKYEQYF. The V gene is TRBV29-1, the J gene TRBJ2-7; D unclear. The germline V gene encodes CDR1 SQVTM and CDR2 ANQGSEA. The ends were cut back, 7 bases at V and 4 bases at J, with 11 bases in the middle. The CDR3 sequence is 11 residues long.

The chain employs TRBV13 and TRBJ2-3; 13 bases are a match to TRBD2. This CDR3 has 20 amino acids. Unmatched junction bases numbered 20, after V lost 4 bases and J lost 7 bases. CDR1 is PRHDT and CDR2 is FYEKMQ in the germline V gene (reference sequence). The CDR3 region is CASSWNGQGTSGRALYTQYF. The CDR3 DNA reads TGTGCCAGCAGCTGGAACGGACAGGGAACTAGCGGGAGGGCCCTTTATACGCAGTATTTT.

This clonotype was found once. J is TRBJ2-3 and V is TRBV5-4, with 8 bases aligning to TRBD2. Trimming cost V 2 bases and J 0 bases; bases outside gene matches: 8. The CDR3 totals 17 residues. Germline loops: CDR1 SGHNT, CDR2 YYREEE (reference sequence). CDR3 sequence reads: CASSLQRLAGSTDTQYF. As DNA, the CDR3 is TGTGCCAGCAGCTTACAGCGGCTAGCGGGTAGCACAGATACGCAGTATTTT.

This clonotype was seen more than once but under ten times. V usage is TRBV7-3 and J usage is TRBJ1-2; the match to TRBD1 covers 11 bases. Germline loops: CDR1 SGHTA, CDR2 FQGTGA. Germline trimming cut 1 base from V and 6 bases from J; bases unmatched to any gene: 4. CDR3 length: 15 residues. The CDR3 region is CASSLRTGGQNGYTF. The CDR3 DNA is TGTGCCAGCAGCTTAAGGACAGGGGGCCAGAATGGCTACACCTTC.

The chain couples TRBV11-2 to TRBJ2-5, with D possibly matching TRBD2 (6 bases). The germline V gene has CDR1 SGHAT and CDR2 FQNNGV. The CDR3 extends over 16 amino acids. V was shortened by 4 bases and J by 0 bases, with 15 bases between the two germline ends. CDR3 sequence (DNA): TGTGCCAGCAGCTGGGGCGGGACGGGGTACCAAGAGACCCAGTACTTC. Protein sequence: CASSWGGTGYQETQYF.

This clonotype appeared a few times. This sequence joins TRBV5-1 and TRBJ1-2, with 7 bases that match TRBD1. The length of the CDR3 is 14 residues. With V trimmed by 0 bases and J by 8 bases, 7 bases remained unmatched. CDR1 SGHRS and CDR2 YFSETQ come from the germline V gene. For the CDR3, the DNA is TGCGCCAGCAGCTTGGAAGGGGGCGCAGGGGGCTACACCTTC. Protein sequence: CASSLEGGAGGYTF.

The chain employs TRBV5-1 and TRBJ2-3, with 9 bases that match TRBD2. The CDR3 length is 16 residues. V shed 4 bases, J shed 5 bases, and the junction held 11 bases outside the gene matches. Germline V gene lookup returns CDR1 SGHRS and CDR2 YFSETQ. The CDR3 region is CASSPQTSGGGDTQYF. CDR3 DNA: TGCGCCAGCAGCCCCCAGACTAGCGGAGGGGGAGATACGCAGTATTTT.

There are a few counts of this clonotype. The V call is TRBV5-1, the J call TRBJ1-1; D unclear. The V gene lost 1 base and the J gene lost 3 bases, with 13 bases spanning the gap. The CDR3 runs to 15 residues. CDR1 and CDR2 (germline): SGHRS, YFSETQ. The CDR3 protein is CASSLLEHSYTEAFF. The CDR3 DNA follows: TGCGCCAGCAGCTTGTTAGAGCACTCTTACACTGAAGCTTTCTTT.

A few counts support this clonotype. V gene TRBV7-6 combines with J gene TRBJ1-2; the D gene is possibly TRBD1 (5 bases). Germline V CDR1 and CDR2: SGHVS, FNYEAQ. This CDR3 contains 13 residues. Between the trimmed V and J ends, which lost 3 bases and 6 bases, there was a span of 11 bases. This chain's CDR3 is CASSFWGEDGYTF. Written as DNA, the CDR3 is TGTGCCAGCAGCTTTTGGGGCGAGGATGGCTACACCTTC. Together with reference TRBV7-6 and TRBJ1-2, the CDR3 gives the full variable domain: GAGVSQSPRYKVTKRGQDVALRCDPISGHVSLYWYRQALGQGPEFLTYFNYEAQQDKSGLPNDRFSAERPEGSISTLTIQRTEQRDSAMYRCASSFWGEDGYTFGSGTRLTVV.